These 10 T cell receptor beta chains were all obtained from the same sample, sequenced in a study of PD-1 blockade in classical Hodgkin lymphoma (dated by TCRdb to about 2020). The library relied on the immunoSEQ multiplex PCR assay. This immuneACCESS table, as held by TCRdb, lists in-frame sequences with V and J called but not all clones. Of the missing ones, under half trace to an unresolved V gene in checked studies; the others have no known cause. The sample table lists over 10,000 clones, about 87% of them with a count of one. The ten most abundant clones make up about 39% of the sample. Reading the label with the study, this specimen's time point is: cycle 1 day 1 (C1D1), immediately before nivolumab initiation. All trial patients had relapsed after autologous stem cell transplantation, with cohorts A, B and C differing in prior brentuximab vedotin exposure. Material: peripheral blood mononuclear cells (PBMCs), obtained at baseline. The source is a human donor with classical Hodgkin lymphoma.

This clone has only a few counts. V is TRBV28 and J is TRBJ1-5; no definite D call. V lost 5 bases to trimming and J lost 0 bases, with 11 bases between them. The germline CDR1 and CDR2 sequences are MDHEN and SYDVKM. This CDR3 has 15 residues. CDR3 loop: CASSLQIHSNQPQHF. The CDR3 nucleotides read TGTGCCAGCAGTCTACAGATACATAGCAATCAGCCCCAGCATTTT.

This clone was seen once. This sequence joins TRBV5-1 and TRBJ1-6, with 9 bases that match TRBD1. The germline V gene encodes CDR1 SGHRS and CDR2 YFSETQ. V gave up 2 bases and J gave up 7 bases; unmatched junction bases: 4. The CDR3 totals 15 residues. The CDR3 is CASSFPDRGNSPLHF. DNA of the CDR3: TGCGCCAGCAGCTTCCCGGACAGGGGAAATTCACCCCTCCACTTT.

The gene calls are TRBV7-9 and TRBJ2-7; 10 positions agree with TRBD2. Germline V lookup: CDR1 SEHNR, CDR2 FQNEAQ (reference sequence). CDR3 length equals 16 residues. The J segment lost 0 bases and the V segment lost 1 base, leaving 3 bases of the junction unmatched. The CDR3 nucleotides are TGTGCCAGCAGCTTAGTCCCTAGCGGGGGCTCCTACGAGCAGTACTTC. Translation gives CASSLVPSGGSYEQYF.

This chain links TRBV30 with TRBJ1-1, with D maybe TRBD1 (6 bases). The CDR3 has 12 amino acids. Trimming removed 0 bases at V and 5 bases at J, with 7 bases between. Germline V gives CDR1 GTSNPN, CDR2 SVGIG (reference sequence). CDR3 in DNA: TGTGCCTGGAGTGTACAGGGAACTGAAGCTTTCTTT. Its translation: CAWSVQGTEAFF. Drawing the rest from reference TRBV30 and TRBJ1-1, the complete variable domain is SQTIHQWPATLVQPVGSPLSLECTVEGTSNPNLYWYRQAAGRGLQLLFYSVGIGQISSEVPQNLSASRPQDRQFILSSKKLLLSDSGFYLCAWSVQGTEAFFGQGTRLTVV.

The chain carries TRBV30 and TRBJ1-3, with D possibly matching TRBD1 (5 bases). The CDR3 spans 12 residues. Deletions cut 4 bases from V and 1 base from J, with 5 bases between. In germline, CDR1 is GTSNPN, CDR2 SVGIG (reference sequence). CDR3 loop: CAWTGSGNTIYF. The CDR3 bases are TGTGCCTGGACAGGGTCTGGAAACACCATATATTTT.

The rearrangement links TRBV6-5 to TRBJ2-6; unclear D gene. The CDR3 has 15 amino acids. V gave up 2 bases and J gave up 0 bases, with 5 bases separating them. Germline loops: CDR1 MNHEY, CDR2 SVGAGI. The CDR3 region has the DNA TGTGCCAGCAGTTACGGCAGCTCTGGGGCCAACGTCCTGACTTTC. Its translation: CASSYGSSGANVLTF.

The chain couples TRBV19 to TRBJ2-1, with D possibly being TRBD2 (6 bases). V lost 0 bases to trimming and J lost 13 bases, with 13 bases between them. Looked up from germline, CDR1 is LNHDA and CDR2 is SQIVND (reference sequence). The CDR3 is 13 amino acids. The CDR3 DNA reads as TGTGCCAGTAGTATAGAGGGAGGAAGACGTCAGTTCTTC. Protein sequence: CASSIEGGRRQFF.

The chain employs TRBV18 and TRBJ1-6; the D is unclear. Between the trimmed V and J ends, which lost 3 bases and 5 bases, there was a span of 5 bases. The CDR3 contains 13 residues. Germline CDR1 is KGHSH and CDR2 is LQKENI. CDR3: CASSPGDNSPLHF. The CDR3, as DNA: TGTGCCAGCTCACCTGGTGATAATTCACCCCTCCACTTT.

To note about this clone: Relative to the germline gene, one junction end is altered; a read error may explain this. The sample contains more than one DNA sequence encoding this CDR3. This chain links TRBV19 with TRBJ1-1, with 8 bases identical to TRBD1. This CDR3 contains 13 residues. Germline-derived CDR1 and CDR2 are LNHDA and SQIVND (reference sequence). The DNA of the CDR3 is TGTGCCAGTAGGGACAGGGAAGACACCGAAGCTTTCTTT. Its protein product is CASRDREDTEAFF. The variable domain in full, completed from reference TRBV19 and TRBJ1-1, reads DGGITQSPKYLFRKEGQNVTLSCEQNLNHDAMYWYRQDPGQGLRLIYYSQIVNDFQKGDIAEGYSVSREKKESFPLTVTSAQKNPTAFYLCASRDREDTEAFFGQGTRLTVV.

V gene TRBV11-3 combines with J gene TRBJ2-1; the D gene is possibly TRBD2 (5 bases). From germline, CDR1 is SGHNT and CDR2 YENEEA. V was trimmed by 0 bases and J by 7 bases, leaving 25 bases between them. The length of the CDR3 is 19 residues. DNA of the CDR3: TGTGCCAGCAGCTTAGATTGGGCGATGGGGAGTAAAGGTTCGAATGAGCAGTTCTTC. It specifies CASSLDWAMGSKGSNEQFF.